The 14 T cell receptor beta chains listed next were all sequenced from one sample in a study of vaccination and CD4 T cells after COVID-19. No antigens are known for them. Sample treatment: roughly ten-day PBMC culture with coronavirus spike peptide pools or control peptides (ViraFEST assay). Sequencing of DNA taken from cultured CD4+ T cells relied on the Oncomine TCR Beta short-read assay. From the PCR reads, TCRdb called clonotypes with MiXCR, one entry per CDR3 protein. This table holds approximately 14,000 distinct CDR3 sequences, around 38% found once. Material: CD4+ T cells from blood, cultured in vitro. These receptor sequences come from a human donor who had recovered from COVID-19.

The rearrangement links TRBV2 to TRBJ1-5; TRBD1 aligns across 10 bases. Germline loops: CDR1 SNHLY, CDR2 FYNNEI. The CDR3 has 14 residues. After removal of 8 bases from V and 9 bases from J, the junction contained 10 bases not matched to a gene. Here the CDR3 reads CASEGTGESTPQHF. The CDR3 DNA sequence: TGTGCCAGCGAAGGGACAGGGGAATCAACGCCCCAGCATTTT.

V is TRBV2 and J is TRBJ2-6; D remains unclear. CDR3 length: 15 residues. The germline gives CDR1 SNHLY, CDR2 FYNNEI. The V and J ends lost 8 bases and 0 bases respectively, with 11 bases between them. CDR3 DNA: TGTGCCAGCTCGACCGGCCTCTCTGGGGCCAACGTCCTGACTTTC. Its translation: CASSTGLSGANVLTF.

The J gene is TRBJ1-2, the V gene TRBV30; D remains ambiguous. The CDR3 has 12 residues. The V gene's germline CDR1 is GTSNPN and CDR2 SVGIG (reference sequence). V lost 4 bases and J 5 bases, leaving 11 bases between the germline ends. CDR3 sequence (DNA): TGTGCCTGGAATCCGGTTGAATATGGCTACACCTTC. It encodes CAWNPVEYGYTF.

The V call is TRBV19, the J call TRBJ1-5; D is unclear. The CDR3 runs 16 residues. Deletions cut 3 bases from V and 0 bases from J, with 12 bases between. Germline CDR1 is LNHDA and CDR2 is SQIVND (reference sequence). CDR3 in amino acids: CASSILGSFSNQPQHF. The CDR3 bases are TGTGCCAGTAGTATCCTGGGCAGCTTTAGCAATCAGCCCCAGCATTTT. The whole variable domain, filled in from reference TRBV19 and TRBJ1-5, reads DGGITQSPKYLFRKEGQNVTLSCEQNLNHDAMYWYRQDPGQGLRLIYYSQIVNDFQKGDIAEGYSVSREKKESFPLTVTSAQKNPTAFYLCASSILGSFSNQPQHFGDGTRLSIL.

The chain carries TRBV12-3 or TRBV12-4 and TRBJ2-1, with 13 bases aligning to TRBD2. Losses at the gene ends were 5 bases for V and 1 base for J; bases not matched to a gene: 2. The CDR3 covers 16 residues. The CDR3 sequence is CASSPTSGRSYNEQFF. In DNA form, the CDR3 reads TGTGCCAGCAGTCCGACTAGCGGGAGGTCCTACAATGAGCAGTTCTTC.

The rearrangement uses TRBV5-1 and TRBJ1-2; TRBD1 matches 8 bases. V lost 1 base and J lost 4; bases outside the gene matches: 6. The CDR3 is 15 amino acids. Germline V CDR1 and CDR2: SGHRS, YFSETQ. The CDR3: CASSLNGQGAYGYTF. In nucleotides, the CDR3 is TGCGCCAGCAGCTTGAACGGACAGGGTGCCTATGGCTACACCTTC.

This clonotype turned up a few times. This chain uses TRBV5-4 with TRBJ1-5; D possibly corresponds to TRBD1 (6 bases). The germline V and J ends were trimmed by 5 bases and 11 bases, with 14 bases remaining between them. Germline lookup yields CDR1 SGHNT and CDR2 YYREEE (reference sequence). CDR3 length equals 12 residues. CDR3 sequence (DNA): TGTGCCAGCAGTACAGAAGGGGGTTCCCAGCATTTT. Protein: CASSTEGGSQHF.

The chain carries TRBV20-1 and TRBJ2-1; 11 nucleotides match TRBD1. J lost 7 bases, V lost 4 bases, and 9 bases had no gene match. This CDR3 is 15 amino acids long. Germline V CDR1 and CDR2: DFQATT, SNEGSKA (reference sequence). CDR3 coding DNA: TGCAGTGCTATTGCCGGGACAGGGGGGCGGAATGAGCAGTTCTTC. It specifies CSAIAGTGGRNEQFF.

This chain joins TRBV20-1 and TRBJ2-2, with D maybe TRBD2 (6 bases). This CDR3 is 16 amino acids long. Trimming took off 0 bases at V and 2 bases at J, with 13 bases between the two ends. Germline assignment: CDR1 DFQATT and CDR2 SNEGSKA (reference sequence). The CDR3 nucleotides are TGCAGTGCTAGAGAAGCGGGCGGGGCAAACACCGGGGAGCTGTTTTTT. Protein product: CSAREAGGANTGELFF.

The rearrangement joins TRBV18 to TRBJ2-7; D unclear. Deletions cut 6 bases from V and 2 bases from J, with 8 bases between. This CDR3 region has 12 residues. Germline CDR1 and CDR2: KGHSH and LQKENI. In DNA, the CDR3 is TGTGCCAGCTCTCCTACTACCTACGAGCAGTACTTC. The encoded protein is CASSPTTYEQYF.

The CDR3 reads CASRGDRVRHETQYF. The CDR3 DNA sequence: TGTGCCAGCAGGGGGGACAGGGTCAGGCATGAGACCCAGTACTTC. The genes are TRBV2 and TRBJ2-5, with 9 bases aligning to TRBD1. The J segment lost 5 bases and the V segment lost 6 bases, leaving 10 bases of the junction unmatched. The length of the CDR3 is 15 residues. Germline V gene sequence: CDR1 SNHLY, CDR2 FYNNEI.

This clonotype was detected only once. J is TRBJ2-1 and V is TRBV5-1; D gene ambiguous. The CDR3 totals 13 residues. Deletions cut 6 bases from V and 6 bases from J, with 13 bases between. Per germline, CDR1 SGHRS and CDR2 YFSETQ. CDR3 in amino acids: CASNEASSNEQFF. For the CDR3, the DNA is TGCGCCAGCAACGAAGCGAGCAGCAATGAGCAGTTCTTC.

This clonotype has only a few counts. This rearrangement joins TRBV6-2 or TRBV6-3 to TRBJ1-5; D remains ambiguous. The V end lost 8 bases, the J end lost 3 bases, and 11 bases lay between the germline ends. Germline CDR1 reads MNHEY; CDR2 reads SVGEGT. This CDR3 spans 13 amino acids. In DNA, the CDR3 is TGTGCCAGCCGGACCGATTTCAATCAGCCCCAGCATTTT. Amino acids: CASRTDFNQPQHF.

The chain joins TRBV7-9 to TRBJ1-6; D possibly corresponds to TRBD1 (5 bases). V lost 5 bases to trimming and J lost 14 bases, with 19 bases between them. Germline CDR1 is SEHNR and CDR2 is FQNEAQ (reference sequence). The CDR3 has 14 residues. The CDR3 spells CASSVSADSLTLHF. The CDR3 bases are TGTGCCAGCAGCGTGTCCGCAGACAGTCTGACCCTCCACTTT.